The rows below give T cell receptor beta chains drawn from one sample of a study of T cell changes during pregnancy in multiple sclerosis. Profiled with immunoSEQ multiplex PCR; TCRdb holds only in-frame clones, not every one. The top ten clones hold roughly 5% of a sample with 66,000 or so clones, around 90% of them seen once. This specimen consisted of CD8+ T cells from peripheral blood mononuclear cells, obtained before pregnancy. Receptor source: a female donor with multiple sclerosis, enrolled in a pregnancy study. Each CDR3 is given without its conserved first and last residue. Only part of the rows carry a size: once, few, many, or a class if the clone is expanded.

size | V | length | CDR3
once | TRBV5-6 | 14 | ASSGGQGAGYEKLF
. | TRBV21-1 | 14 | ASSKVGEGAGNTIY
. | TRBV7-9 | 11 | ASSAGSRNTIY
. | TRBV7-9 | 12 | ASSLSGGADTQY
. | TRBV14 | 15 | ASSQDRGPDRYYGYT
. | TRBV5-5 | 11 | ASSPDSQETQY
. | TRBV13 | 12 | ASSTGQGNYGYT
. | TRBV13 | 10 | ASSRGTPRQY
. | TRBV2 | 13 | ASSEAGVYNSPLH
. | TRBV4-1 | 11 | ASSQESQETQY
. | TRBV27 | 15 | ASSFGLSAGGLQTQY
. | TRBV27 | 13 | ASWGGRHMNTEAF
. | TRBV11-2 | 12 | ASSLEDRGNEQY
. | TRBV9 | 14 | ASSVGGGGSYNEQF
. | TRBV29-1 | 11 | SVDTSGSYEQY
. | TRBV4-1 | 13 | ASRRWDRGPGEQF
. | TRBV7-9 | 12 | ASSSQGAGDGYT
. | TRBV7-6 | 14 | ASSLVVGGRQETQY
once | TRBV7-6 | 12 | ASSLQGLNSPLH
. | TRBV7-9 | 14 | ASRPGTGGLRTEAF
once | TRBV27 | 11 | ASSFTYTGELF
. | TRBV5-1 | 12 | ASSLAGGNTEAF
once | TRBV9 | 16 | ASSVAITGGAGNYGYT
. | TRBV2 | 11 | ASRMTGDYGYT
. | TRBV6-5 | 13 | ASSALGTGNYGYT
. | TRBV19 | 11 | ASSRVEADTQY
. | TRBV29-1 | 13 | SVEDTGHLNYGYT
once | TRBV5-6 | 14 | ASAEGTTVANEKLF
. | TRBV5-4 | 10 | ASSLDGPGAF
. | TRBV15 | 18 | ATSGGEGGKRGGPYNEQF
. | TRBV15 | 10 | ATSRGLNEQY
. | TRBV11-3 | 13 | ASSLRDGLGETQY
. | TRBV15 | 12 | ATSASGGADTQY
. | TRBV19 | 15 | ASSSPTGEASTDTQY
. | TRBV7-6 | 13 | ASSLVAEAAETQY
. | TRBV13 | 11 | ASSLGRSYEQY
. | TRBV19 | 11 | ASSSGSGYEQY
. | TRBV13 | 12 | ASSPGQGAYGYT
. | TRBV11-2 | 11 | ASSPGLAGEQF
. | TRBV14 | 13 | ASSPRDRQHEQLF
. | TRBV10-3 | 11 | AITRDRAGELF
. | TRBV5-4 | 15 | ASSMPGLAGGLYEQY
. | TRBV6-5 | 13 | ASSYGWTGKETQY
. | TRBV19 | 12 | ASSYGQGPYEQY
. | TRBV27 | 18 | ASPISSSGTGGGRTTEAF
few | TRBV6-5 | 12 | ATSGGLSGNTIY
medium-sized | TRBV7-9 | 10 | ASSRGYNEQF
once | TRBV27 | 17 | ASQWTGVAGTSSYNEQF
. | TRBV9 | 13 | ASSDSGGAGYEQF
. | TRBV2 | 11 | ASGDGDNQPQH
. | TRBV11-2 | 13 | ASSPSPGQDTEAF